The T cell receptor beta chain described here comes from a study of CD8+CD57+ T cells in acquired aplastic anemia. Genomic DNA was employed as the template in profiling TCR beta VDJ and CDR3. TCRdb reanalysed the reads using MiXCR and keeps one entry per CDR3 protein. The sample lists about 400,000 distinct CDR3 sequences, 55% to 75% occurring once. CDR3 length equals 12 residues. Deletions cut 5 bases from V and 8 bases from J, with 12 bases between. From germline, CDR1 is SGHTA and CDR2 FQGNSA. This clonotype was found a few times. Sequences were obtained from sorted CD4+, CD8+, or CD8+CD57+ T cells (not recorded which) from PBMCs. The rearrangement links TRBV7-2 to TRBJ1-2; D may be TRBD1 (5 bases). The TCR sequence derives from a human donor in good health, serving as a control. The CDR3 nucleotides are TGTGCCAGCAGCCCCCCCAGGACAGGCTACACCTTC. It yields the protein CASSPPRTGYTF.